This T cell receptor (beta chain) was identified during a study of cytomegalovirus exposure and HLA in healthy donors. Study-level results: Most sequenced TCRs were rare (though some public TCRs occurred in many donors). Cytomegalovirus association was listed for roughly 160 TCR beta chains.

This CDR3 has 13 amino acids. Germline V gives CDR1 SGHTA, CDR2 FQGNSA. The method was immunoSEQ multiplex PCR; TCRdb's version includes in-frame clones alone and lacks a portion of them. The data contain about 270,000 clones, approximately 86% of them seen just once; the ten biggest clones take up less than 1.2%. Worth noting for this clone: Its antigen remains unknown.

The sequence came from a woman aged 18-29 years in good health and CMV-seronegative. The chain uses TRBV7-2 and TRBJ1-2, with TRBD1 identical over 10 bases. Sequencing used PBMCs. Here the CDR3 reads CVDRDRGSNGYTF. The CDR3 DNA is TGTGTCGACCGGGACAGGGGTTCCAATGGCTACACCTTC.